This section outlines one T cell receptor beta chain sequence together with its context. The entry originates in a study of OX40 agonist ivuxolimab in advanced cancers. In the study overall: Hepatocellular carcinoma, melanoma, renal cell or head and neck cancer affected the dose-escalation patients.

Trimming shortened V by 3 bases and J by 13 bases, and 12 bases separated the two germline ends. The CDR3 is 11 residues long. Germline values: CDR1 SGHDN, CDR2 FVKESK. Using immunoSEQ multiplex PCR, the repertoire was profiled, and TCRdb retains in-frame clones only, with some absent. The table has just over 80,000 clones, over 75% seen once; the top ten hold roughly 0.35%. The specimen comprised CD4+ or CD8+ T cells sorted from blood, sampled in a trial of the OX40 agonist ivuxolimab. This receptor was identified in an adult with an advanced solid tumor such as melanoma, head and neck, liver or kidney cancer. This rearrangement joins TRBV14 to TRBJ2-5; D is unclear. CDR3 nucleotides: TGTGCCAGCAGCCAGGGTCCAGACACGTACTTC. As protein: CASSQGPDTYF.